This T cell receptor (beta chain) came from a study of CD8+ T cells in alopecia areata. Turning to the study itself: Grafting placed skin from approximately 6-13-month-old C3H/HeJ donors with spontaneous alopecia onto approximately 7-11-week-old female C3H/HeJ mice. The study, taken as a whole, reports: Mice showed TCR sharing more clearly than patients did, possibly owing to HLA.

Concerning this clone: Its antigen is as yet unknown. The gene symbols are mouse symbols. Read sequence stops 4 residues before the CDR3 end, and the germline J gene provides the missing end. Other DNA sequences in this specimen translate into the identical CDR3.

Using CD4, CD8alpha, NKG2D, NKG2ACE and other markers, pooled cutaneous lymph node cells were sorted. As the sequencing template, cDNA was produced by extracting RNA and reverse transcribing it. Sequencing was performed with immunoSEQ multiplex PCR; in TCRdb, only in-frame clones are kept and a portion is missing. The sample shows 290,000 or so clones, none of them appearing just once. Deletions cut 2 bases from V and 0 bases from J, with 8 bases between. From germline, CDR1 is NSHNY and CDR2 SYGAGN. The CDR3 extends over 14 amino acids. The chain carries TRBV13-1 and TRBJ1-1, with D unresolved. This TCR was recovered from a C3H/HeJ mouse with alopecia areata. The MHC haplotype recorded for the strain is H2-k. The specimen sequenced was CD4+ T cells sorted from a lymph node. CDR3 DNA, as far as it was read: TGTGCCAGCAGTGAATGGGGAGCAAACACA. It yields the protein CASSEWGANT. The CDR3 reads in full as CASSEWGANTEVFF.